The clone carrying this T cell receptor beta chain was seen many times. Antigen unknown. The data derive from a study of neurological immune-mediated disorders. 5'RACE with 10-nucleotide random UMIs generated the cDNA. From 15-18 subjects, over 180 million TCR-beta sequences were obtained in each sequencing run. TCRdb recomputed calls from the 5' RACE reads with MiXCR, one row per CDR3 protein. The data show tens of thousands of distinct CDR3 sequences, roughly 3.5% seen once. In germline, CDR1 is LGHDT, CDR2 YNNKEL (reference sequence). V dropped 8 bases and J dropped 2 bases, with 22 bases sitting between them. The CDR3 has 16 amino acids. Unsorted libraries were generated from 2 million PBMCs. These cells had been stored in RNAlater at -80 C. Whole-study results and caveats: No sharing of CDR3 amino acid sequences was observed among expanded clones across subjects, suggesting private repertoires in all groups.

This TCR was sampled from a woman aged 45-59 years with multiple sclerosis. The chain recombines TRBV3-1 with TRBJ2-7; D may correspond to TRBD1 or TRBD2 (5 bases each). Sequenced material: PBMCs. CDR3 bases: TGTGCCAGCTCCTCCGGGGACGTTTCGGACCCCTACGAGCAGTACTTC. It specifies CASSSGDVSDPYEQYF.